This T cell receptor beta chain emerged from a study of human T cells and chemical hapten exposure. Regarding the study as a whole: No shift was seen in TCRs above 1 in 1000 frequency with DPC sensitization. Controls formed significantly fewer large CDR3 similarity clusters than expanded TCRs did.

In the original processing: TCR counts had a median of about 92,000 per sample and spanned roughly 20,000 to 750,000. From the RACE reads, TCRdb called clonotypes with MiXCR, one entry per CDR3 protein. The V and J calls here are based on TCRdb, not the publication. The data contain over 75,000 distinct CDR3 sequences, under 13% of them singletons. This clonotype was counted ten times or more. Its antigen remains unidentified. Germline CDR1 SQVTM, CDR2 ANQGSEA. CDR3 length: 14 amino acids. With 6 bases removed from V and 2 bases from J, the gap between germline ends came to 15 bases. Time point described: patch test 3, about 24 weeks after DPC sensitization. Treatment specified: therapeutic diphenylcyclopropenone sensitization with weekly scalp DPC. The drawing of blood occurred before each patch test was applied.

This receptor was taken from a woman in her 30s with alopecia areata. Some clones in this sample may be carry-over from other donors' samples. This chain links TRBV29-1 with TRBJ2-3, with no clear D. Material: whole blood, obtained in connection with sensitization to the hapten diphenylcyclopropenone (DPC). The DNA of the CDR3 is TGCAGCGTGTGGCGGTCAGTAAACACAGATACGCAGTATTTT. This encodes CSVWRSVNTDTQYF.